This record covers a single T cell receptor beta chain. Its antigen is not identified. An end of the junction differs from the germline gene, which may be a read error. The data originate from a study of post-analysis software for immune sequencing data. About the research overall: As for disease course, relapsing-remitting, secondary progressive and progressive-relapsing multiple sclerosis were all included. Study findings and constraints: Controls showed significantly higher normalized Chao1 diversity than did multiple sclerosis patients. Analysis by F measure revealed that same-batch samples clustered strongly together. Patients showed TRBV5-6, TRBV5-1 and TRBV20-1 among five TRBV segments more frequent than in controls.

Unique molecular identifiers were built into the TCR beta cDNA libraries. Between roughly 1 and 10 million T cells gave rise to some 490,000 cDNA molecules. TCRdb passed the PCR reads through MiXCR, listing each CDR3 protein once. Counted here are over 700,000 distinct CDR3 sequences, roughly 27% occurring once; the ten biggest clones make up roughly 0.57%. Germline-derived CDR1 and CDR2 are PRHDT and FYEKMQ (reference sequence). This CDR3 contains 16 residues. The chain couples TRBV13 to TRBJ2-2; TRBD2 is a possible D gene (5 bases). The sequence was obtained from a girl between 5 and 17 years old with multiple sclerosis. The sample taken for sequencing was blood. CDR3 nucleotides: TGTGCCAGCAGCTTAGTTCGGCTCGCGAACACCGGGGAGCGGTTTTTT. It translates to CASSLVRLANTGERFF.